Listed below are T cell receptor beta chains from one sample, sequenced in a study of glioma-infiltrating T cells after dendritic cell vaccination. Clones were read by immunoSEQ multiplex PCR, and TCRdb kept only the in-frame ones, dropping some. This sample has roughly 41,000 clones, with 70% to 85% found just once. The material was blood, obtained before dendritic cell vaccination. The receptors stem from a human donor with glioblastoma. The CDR3 runs from the conserved cysteine through the conserved F or W. The D gene is left open where the match is weak.

TRBV2	NA	TRBJ1-6	CASMRLDSSPLHF
TRBV11-2	TRBD1	TRBJ1-2	CASSLDLSGQGGGYTF
TRBV29-1	NA	TRBJ1-2	CSVLGGLGYTF
TRBV4-2	NA	TRBJ1-1	CASSPYSRGTEAFF
TRBV6-5	NA	TRBJ2-3	CASSYGGGVDTQYF
TRBV4-2	NA	TRBJ2-3	CASSQVDQGTFTDTQYF
TRBV19	NA	TRBJ2-3	CASSIYTDTQYF
TRBV5-4	TRBD1	TRBJ2-1	CASSWGTVNEQFF
TRBV7-2	TRBD1	TRBJ1-2	CASSSTPPTGNYGYTF
TRBV2	NA	TRBJ2-3	CASSEALGGVSDTQYF
TRBV29-1	NA	TRBJ1-2	CSVGGDYGYTF
TRBV7-9	TRBD1	TRBJ2-7	CASSLVYRGSYEQYF
TRBV21-1	NA	TRBJ2-4	CASSKVFSGSQNIQYF
TRBV9	TRBD2	TRBJ2-3	CASSVVGSGITDTQYF
TRBV18	NA	TRBJ1-1	CASSPGDLNTEAFF
TRBV7-2	NA	TRBJ2-3	CASSLARVADTQYF
TRBV28	NA	TRBJ1-5	CASSFYRGGSNQPQHF
TRBV7-2	NA	TRBJ1-5	CASSLVEGGTNQPQHF